This T cell receptor (beta chain) was documented in a study of post-analysis software for immune sequencing data. Study-level information: Relapsing-remitting, secondary progressive and progressive-relapsing forms of multiple sclerosis all featured among disease courses.

Between the trimmed V and J ends, which lost 5 bases and 5 bases, there was a span of 18 bases. The CDR3 covers 15 residues. Per germline, CDR1 MNHEY and CDR2 SVGAGI. Every TCR beta cDNA library bore unique molecular identifiers. TCRdb reprocessed the PCR reads with MiXCR, giving one entry per CDR3 protein. Of a few hundred thousand distinct CDR3 sequences in the sample, 30% to 45% were seen once. There are many counts of this clonotype. What it binds is not known. Whole-study results and caveats: Controls had significantly higher normalized Chao1 diversity than multiple sclerosis patients. TRBV segments more frequent in patients than in controls numbered a few and included TRBV5-6, TRBV5-1 and TRBV20-1.

Sequencing was performed on blood. The gene calls are TRBV6-5 and TRBJ1-2, with D maybe TRBD1 (5 bases). This clonotype was obtained from a girl aged 5-17 years with multiple sclerosis. The CDR3 DNA is TGTGCCAGCAGTCTGACCGGGACGCTGACTTATGGCTACACCTTC. It yields the protein CASSLTGTLTYGYTF.